This entry describes one T cell receptor (beta chain). This clone showed up just a few times. This clone's antigen is unknown. There are no base qualities to consult, and no much larger clone falls within one base. The sample carries other DNA sequences with the same CDR3. From its cysteine to its phenylalanine, the CDR3 spans 15 amino acids. Left in the record is the CDR3 DNA by itself, 45 bases read in frame from the first base. CDR1 and CDR2 are read off the germline V gene as MNHEY and SVGAGI. At the junction V is shortened by 5 bases and J by 1 base, with 13 bases in between. The sample belongs to a study of cytomegalovirus exposure and HLA in healthy donors (dated by TCRdb to about 2017). About the full investigation: An earlier analysis of several hundred of the donors reported more than 250 Gb of sequence data and around 110 million unique TCR beta sequences from 150 million to 200 million T cells. An early release that covered some 640 HLA-typed donors contained about 300 gigabases of sequencing data and around 85 million unique TCR sequences. The genetic ancestry cluster associated with self-reported Caucasian donors included 81% of the 350 to 500 genotyped donors. The study aimed to test whether cataloging public T cell receptors could reveal signatures of past pathogen exposure. The T cell repertoires of under 750 subjects were profiled by immunosequencing and related to cytomegalovirus serostatus. Besides the first cohort of around 700 subjects, a separate validation cohort made up of 120 different subjects was used. To predict cytomegalovirus infection status, the study combined high-throughput TCR immunosequencing, statistical association of individual TCRs with disease status, and machine learning. A later analysis re-examined previously published TCR beta repertoires from about 700 donors and added high-resolution HLA genotyping to investigate patterns of TCR occurrence. The later analysis used no new phenotypic data to find candidate immune exposures, relying instead on TCR beta sequences and their occurrence across donors. To decide whether each TCR beta V gene segment behaved as functional or pseudogenic, an earlier analysis of some 600 of the donors relied on high-throughput TCR beta sequencing. Donor age, sex, ethnicity and CMV serostatus were collected together with the repertoire data. A later genetic analysis used genome-wide SNP genotypes for about three fifths of the 666 donors, treating that subset as a discovery cohort. All discovery cohort repertoires had been generated on a single sequencing platform. HLA typing included class I and class II loci at four-digit resolution. The number of donors typed differed by locus, with 629-630 for A, B, C, DRB1 and DQB1, roughly 520 for DQA1, 600 to 610 for DPA1, and over 400 for DPB1. Four to six DR-DQ haplotypes were handled as single units for association and clustering, since linkage in the cohort was strong. On average, roughly 240,000 unique TCR beta nucleotide sequences were sequenced per donor among about 400 genotyped donors of the cohort, with about 17% of those sequences being non-productive. The research as a whole found: When HLA alleles, especially DR and DQ, strongly co-occurred, TCR associations were difficult to assign to individual alleles. Broadly in line with IMGT annotations, most TCR beta V segments showed up in productive rearrangements about 87% or about 30% of the time in an earlier analysis of some 590 of the donors. Several of the top co-occurrence clusters appeared to be linked to parvovirus B19, influenza, CMV and Epstein-Barr virus, according to a later analysis. Compared with equally common non-associated chains, HLA-associated TCR beta chains in a later analysis were more clonally expanded and had lower generation probabilities. CMV serostatus was the only immune exposure information available for the cohort. At a false discovery rate of 0.05, a later analysis linked 15,000 to 20,000 TCR beta sequences to specific HLA alleles. In this cohort, only TCR beta chains were sequenced, and detectable features were limited by the absence of alpha or paired-chain data. A later analysis found that most CMV-associated TCR beta chains appeared HLA-restricted, with HLA associations seemingly driven largely by CMV exposure. A further reported finding was that TCR beta sequences accurately predicted the HLA-A and HLA-B alleles for most subjects in the first cohort. The study listed 150 to 200 TCR beta chains as associated with cytomegalovirus. According to a later genetic analysis, donors in an Asian-associated ancestry cluster had fewer N-insertions in productive TCRs than the roughly 670-donor mean. Linkage disequilibrium might explain the correlated functional status among segregating V segments, but an unknown experimental factor could not be ruled out. Sequencing depth was assumed to be roughly uniform across donors in the presence/absence analyses, though that assumption may not hold. An association between a missense DCLRE1C variant and V-gene and J-gene trimming of TCR beta chains was found in a later genetic analysis and replicated in an independent cohort. In both the original and validation cohorts, the classifier was reported to diagnose cytomegalovirus status with high specificity and sensitivity. The sequencing pipeline was judged likely to have produced a cluster of highly shared sequence variants as a technical artifact. According to a later analysis, TCR association rates differed among HLA loci, with DRB1 alleles showing the most associated TCRs and HLA-C alleles showing the fewest. HLA typing was unavailable for some donors at each locus, so association tests used only the typed subset. In vitro tests confirmed that three of the cytomegalovirus-associated TCR beta chains recognize cytomegalovirus antigens. Some IMGT-functional V segments, including TRBV6-2 and TRBV6-3, could not be distinguished by the 87-base-pair reads and were therefore excluded. Roughly 17 rarely observed V segments, including chromosome 9 orphons, were excluded from the earlier analysis of several hundred of the donors because counts were too low. Most TCR sequences were observed very rarely across donors, whereas some public TCRs were present in many individuals. According to the authors, the approach could potentially be generalized to other disease states and immunological phenotypes.

The cohort comprised fewer than 750 healthy bone marrow donors. At the time of sampling, every cohort member was nominally healthy, though immune exposures that went unrecorded were likely present. The donor tested CMV seronegative, placing the donor among the 300 to 400 seronegative members of the cohort. A peripheral blood sample was collected from each donor, and TCR beta sequencing was performed on peripheral blood mononuclear cells. The Qiagen DNeasy Blood Extraction Kit was used to extract genomic DNA from the blood cell samples. Library preparation employed the immunoSEQ multiplex PCR assay. The multiplex PCR relied on a mix of 60 forward primers for TCR Vbeta segments and 13 reverse primers for TCR Jbeta segments. Amplification of the CDR3 region of rearranged TCR beta genes was performed with a multiplex PCR assay on genomic DNA. Amplified TCR beta libraries were sequenced as 87-base-pair reads on the Illumina HiSeq System. Per the original workflow: A later analysis counted tens of millions of unique TCR beta chains across the 666 repertoires, and about 10 million of these chains were shared by at least two donors. Raw reads were error-corrected and collapsed into unique sequences with a nearest-neighbor algorithm that merged closely related sequences to remove PCR and sequencing errors. To assign V, D and J gene segments, CDR3 sequences were aligned to IMGT reference sequences. Each retained sequence needed at least a six-nucleotide match to both a V gene segment and a J gene segment. Rearrangements were classified as productive when the CDR3 lacked stop codons and remained in frame with V and J, and all other rearrangements were classified as non-productive. CDR3 was defined according to IMGT convention as the region running from the second conserved V-encoded cysteine to the conserved J-encoded phenylalanine. The earlier analysis of about 560 of the donors excluded any sequence lacking an unambiguous match to a single V gene segment. In an earlier analysis of 587 of the donors, V segments were called functional above 56.7% productive rearrangements and were called segregating when the between-donor standard deviation exceeded 5%. A statistical classification framework was built to diagnose cytomegalovirus status from the catalog of TCR beta chain sequences. In a later analysis, V and J genes were assigned by comparing TCR nucleotide sequences against IMGT/GENE-DB human TR gene sequences. A later analysis assigned CDR3 sequences and most-parsimonious VDJ recombination scenarios with the TCRdist pipeline. In a later analysis, each TCR beta chain was defined by its CDR3 amino acid sequence together with its V-gene family, and reads without a unique V-gene family were excluded. As a way to deal with suspected cross-contamination and a sequencing artifact, a later analysis dropped 450 to 600 nucleotide sequences that were highly shared and had low generation probability. In a later analysis, a clonal expansion index for each public chain was calculated from normalized within-repertoire ranks of inferred template counts. In a later analysis, generation probabilities were computed using a VDJ recombination model fitted to out-of-frame rearrangements, and the results were checked against IGoR. In a later analysis, hypergeometric tests were used to score TCR-TCR, TCR-HLA and TCR-CMV co-occurrence, with a repertoire-size bias correction applied to TCR pairs. A later analysis estimated false discovery rates by permuting HLA or CMV assignments 20 times. In a later analysis, co-occurring TCRs were grouped with DBSCAN, and TCRdist sequence similarity was added when clustering was performed within HLA-allele-positive subsets. For co-occurrence clustering, repertoires with fewer than 30,000 or more than 120,000 public chains were excluded, along with about five repertoires with anomalous nucleotide sharing. What TCRdb holds here is the immuneACCESS table cut down to in-frame rearrangements. Part of the clones is not present; checked against another copy, under half of the missing clones reflect an unresolved V gene, and the others are unexplained. V and J calls and clone size are those listed in that table; D and trimming were worked out from the DNA. The sample table shows about 94,000 clones, and over 65% are seen once. The ten largest make up 3.5% to 4.5% of the sample.

Recombination linked TRBV6-5 to TRBJ2-3, with a weak D call of TRBD2 (5 bases match). The clonotype was recovered from a young man in good health and CMV-seronegative. The sample comprised PBMCs. The nucleotides are TGTGCCAGCAGTCTAGGGTGGGGAGGCACAGATACGCAGTATTTT. It encodes CASSLGWGGTDTQYF.